This is a list of T cell receptor beta chains from one sample in a study of T cell responses to AZD1222 COVID-19 vaccine. The method was immunoSEQ multiplex PCR; TCRdb's version includes in-frame clones alone and lacks a portion of them. Altogether some 130,000 clones are present, around four fifths being singletons, with the ten largest covering 4.1%. The sample here was peripheral blood, taken on day 0 of AZD1222 vaccination. The receptors come from an adult in good health. CDR3s include the opening cysteine and the closing phenylalanine or tryptophan. A D gene is named only where the DNA matches it firmly. For some rows the clone size is stated as once, few or many, or as a class when expanded; others skip it.

>TRBV30|NA|TRBJ1-1|TRBD1
TGTGCCTGGAGTCCAAGGACAGGGGTCTCCATGAACACTGAAGCTTTCTTT
CAWSPRTGVSMNTEAFF
>TRBV19|NA|TRBJ2-2|NA
TGTGCCAGTAGTATCGTACAGGGTTTCTCCGGGGAGCTGTTTTTT
CASSIVQGFSGELFF
>TRBV3-1/TRBV3-2|NA|TRBJ1-3|TRBD1
TGTGCCAGCAGCCAAGAGAGGGGGCAGAGCTCTGGAAACACCATATATTTT
CASSQERGQSSGNTIYF
>TRBV5-4|once|TRBJ1-5|NA
TGTGCCAGCAGCTTGGGCGGGGCGCAGACCAATCAGCCCCAGCATTTT
CASSLGGAQTNQPQHF
>TRBV6-5|once|TRBJ1-2|TRBD1
TGTGCCAGCAGCTCAGGGGGCGGAGGGGGCTACACCTTC
CASSSGGGGGYTF
>TRBV5-6|NA|TRBJ1-2|TRBD1
TGTGCCAGCAGCTTACGGACAGGGCGCCTAAACTATGGCTACACCTTC
CASSLRTGRLNYGYTF
>TRBV25-1|NA|TRBJ2-7|NA
TGTGCCAGCAGTGACCTCGGACAGGGAGGGTACGAGCAGTACTTC
CASSDLGQGGYEQYF
>TRBV11-2|NA|TRBJ1-5|TRBD1
TGTGCCAGCAGCTTAGGAGGACAGGGGAGCAGCAATCAGCCCCAGCATTTT
CASSLGGQGSSNQPQHF
>TRBV28|NA|TRBJ1-2|TRBD1
TGTGCCAGCAGTACCGGGACAGTTTACTATGGCTACACCTTC
CASSTGTVYYGYTF
>TRBV11-3|NA|TRBJ2-5|NA
TGTGCCAGCAGCTTAGGGGGGGACCAAGAGACCCAGTACTTC
CASSLGGDQETQYF
>TRBV11-1|NA|TRBJ1-2|TRBD1
TGTGCCAGCGGTAACAGGGGCTCTCGGGCTGGCTACACCTTC
CASGNRGSRAGYTF
>TRBV27|NA|TRBJ1-5|NA
TGTGCCAGCAGTACCAGTAAGAACCAGCCCCAGCATTTT
CASSTSKNQPQHF
>TRBV28|NA|TRBJ2-5|NA
TGTGCCAGCAGCGAGGGTGGTCAACAAGAGACCCAGTACTTC
CASSEGGQQETQYF
>TRBV3-1/TRBV3-2|few|TRBJ1-1|NA
TGTGCCAGCAGCCAACAGATCCGCGGGGGCCGTGAAGCTTTCTTT
CASSQQIRGGREAFF
>TRBV24-1|once|TRBJ2-7|NA
TGTGCCACCAGTAATCCCCCATTCGGAGAGCAGTACTTC
CATSNPPFGEQYF
>TRBV6-5|NA|TRBJ1-2|NA
TGTGCCAGCAGGATCCCTAGTGGAAACTATGGCTACACCTTC
CASRIPSGNYGYTF
>TRBV28|NA|TRBJ1-1|TRBD1
TGTGCCAGTTTCATTAAAGTTACGACAGGGGGAATTGCTTTCTTT
CASFIKVTTGGIAFF
>TRBV5-5|NA|TRBJ2-1|TRBD2
TGTGCCAGCAGCTTGTCCCCCTTTTCTGGCGGGGGGGAGAATGAGCAGTTCTTC
CASSLSPFSGGGENEQFF
>TRBV23-1|NA|TRBJ1-1|NA
TGCGCCAGAGTACTCCCCTCAGACAGGAACACTGAAGCTTTCTTT
CARVLPSDRNTEAFF
>TRBV6-5|NA|TRBJ1-1|NA
TGTGCCAGCAGTACGCAGGTTTCGAACACTGAAGCTTTCTTT
CASSTQVSNTEAFF
>TRBV6-5|NA|TRBJ2-7|TRBD1
TGTGCCAGCACCGGGACAGGCTTCTACGAGCAGTACTTC
CASTGTGFYEQYF
>TRBV5-5|NA|TRBJ1-6|NA
TGTGCCAGTGGCCCGAGGGTGGGGCTTGGTTCACCCCTCCACTTT
CASGPRVGLGSPLHF
>TRBV28|NA|TRBJ2-1|TRBD2
TGTGCCAGCAGTCGCGGGGGGGCAGGACGGGAGCAGTTCTTC
CASSRGGAGREQFF
>TRBV6-5|NA|TRBJ1-2|TRBD1
TGTGCCAGCAGCTGGGACAGGGGTTATGGCTACACCTTC
CASSWDRGYGYTF
>TRBV4-2|NA|TRBJ2-7|TRBD2
TGTGCCAGCAGCCAATTTACCGGGACTAGCGGGGGAATCTACGAGCAGTACTTC
CASSQFTGTSGGIYEQYF
>TRBV5-4|NA|TRBJ1-1|TRBD1
TGTGCCAGCAGCTTGGGACAGGGGGTAATCACTGAAGCTTTCTTT
CASSLGQGVITEAFF
>TRBV7-9|NA|TRBJ2-2|NA
TGTGCCAGCCGAACCGCAGGGTGGAGTCCCACCGGGGAGCTGTTTTTT
CASRTAGWSPTGELFF
>TRBV3-1/TRBV3-2|NA|TRBJ1-1|TRBD1
TGTGCCAGCAGGCCAGGGGGCTGGAACACTGAAGCTTTCTTT
CASRPGGWNTEAFF
>TRBV28|NA|TRBJ2-4|TRBD1
TGTGCCAGCCGACGACAGGGGCCAGGGGAAAACATTCAGTACTTC
CASRRQGPGENIQYF
>TRBV5-1|NA|TRBJ1-2|NA
TGCGCCAGCAGCTTGAGCTGGGAAGGGGGCTACACCTTC
CASSLSWEGGYTF
>TRBV28|NA|TRBJ1-5|NA
TGTGCCAGCAGTCCAAGAACAGGGTTCGACAATCAGCCCCAGCATTTT
CASSPRTGFDNQPQHF
>TRBV5-1|NA|TRBJ1-6|NA
TGCGCCAGCAGCTCGAACATAGGGAATTCACCCCTCCACTTT
CASSSNIGNSPLHF
>TRBV28|NA|TRBJ2-5|TRBD1
TGTGCCAGCAGTATAAGGGACAGGGGGCGGGAGGAGACCCAGTACTTC
CASSIRDRGREETQYF
>TRBV19|NA|TRBJ1-1|NA
TGTGCCAGTAAGGGGCAGCTACGCACGAGAACTGAAGCTTTCTTT
CASKGQLRTRTEAFF
>TRBV5-1|NA|TRBJ2-3|TRBD2
TGCGCCAGCAGCTTGGGGACTAGCGGGGCTAGCACAGATACGCAGTATTTT
CASSLGTSGASTDTQYF
>TRBV5-5|NA|TRBJ1-4|NA
TGTGCCAGCAGCTTGGGACCGACTGAAAAACTGTTTTTT
CASSLGPTEKLFF
>TRBV28|NA|TRBJ1-1|NA
TGTGCCAGCAGTTTATTGGGAAGGAACACTGAAGCTTTCTTT
CASSLLGRNTEAFF
>TRBV4-1|NA|TRBJ2-5|TRBD1
TGCGCCAGCAGCCAAGGGAAGGGGGCCTTCCAAGAGACCCAGTACTTC
CASSQGKGAFQETQYF
>TRBV19|NA|TRBJ1-1|NA
TGTGCCAGTAAGGGGCCCTTGAACACTGAAGCTTTCTTT
CASKGPLNTEAFF
>TRBV5-1|NA|TRBJ2-5|NA
TGCGCCAGCAGCCGTTCATTGGGGACCGAAGGGGAGACCCAGTACTTC
CASSRSLGTEGETQYF
>TRBV28|NA|TRBJ2-1|TRBD2
TGTGCCAGCAGTTTCAAGCTAGCGGGGGCCGTTAGTCGGTTCTTC
CASSFKLAGAVSRFF
>TRBV6-6|few|TRBJ1-5|NA
TGTGCCAGCAGTTACACGGGGGCTGGCAATCAGCCCCAGCATTTT
CASSYTGAGNQPQHF
>TRBV15|NA|TRBJ2-7|TRBD2
TGTGCCACCAGCATGGGACTAGCGGGGGGCGCTTACGAGCAGTACTTC
CATSMGLAGGAYEQYF
>TRBV15|NA|TRBJ2-7|TRBD2
TGTGCCACCAGCAGAGATCTTAGCGGGGGGGAACGGGCGTACTTC
CATSRDLSGGERAYF
>TRBV4-1|once|TRBJ1-2|NA
TGCGCCAGCAGCGAGACAGAGTATGGCTACACCTTC
CASSETEYGYTF
>TRBV5-1|NA|TRBJ1-1|TRBD1
TGCGCCAGCAGCTCAACGACAGGGGGCACTGAAGCTTTCTTT
CASSSTTGGTEAFF
>TRBV28|few|TRBJ2-2|NA
TGTGCCAGCAGTCCCCCCTTAAGGACCGGGGAGCTGTTTTTT
CASSPPLRTGELFF
>TRBV28|NA|TRBJ2-7|NA
TGTGCCAGCAGTTTCGTCCACAGCACCTACGAGCAGTACTTC
CASSFVHSTYEQYF